This T cell receptor beta chain appears in the sequencing data of a study of cytomegalovirus exposure and HLA in healthy donors. Study as a whole: A later analysis reported the same platform for the 120 or so validation repertoires and the roughly 700 first-cohort repertoires.

Whole-study findings and limits: Subsequent analysis revealed that first-cohort TCR clusters tended to co-occur in the approximately 120 validation repertoires.

TCRdb's copy holds only in-frame clones and misses some; the assay was immunoSEQ multiplex PCR. Altogether some 85,000 clones are present, around 96% being singletons, with the ten largest covering approximately 1.3%. A word on this clone: No antigen is known for it.

The donors were members of the roughly 120-subject validation cohort (separate from the approximately 670-subject first cohort). This CDR3 is built from 14 residues. Per germline, CDR1 MDHEN and CDR2 SYDVKM. J lost 6 bases, V lost 3 bases, and 6 bases had no gene match. The TCR was taken from a woman aged 18-30 years in good health and CMV-seronegative. The V call is TRBV28, the J call TRBJ1-1; 8 positions match TRBD1. Material: PBMCs. The DNA for the CDR3 is TGTGCCAGCAGTTTCCTTCAGGGGGCCTCTGAAGCTTTCTTT. The encoded protein is CASSFLQGASEAFF.